Presented here are 9 T cell receptor beta chains from one specimen sequenced in a study of cytomegalovirus exposure and HLA in healthy donors. The PCR contained 60 Vbeta and 13 Jbeta primers. Only in-frame clones appear in the TCRdb table, and some are missing; sequencing was by immunoSEQ multiplex PCR. The sample includes 75,000 to 90,000 clones, 70% to 80% seen only once; the top ten take 13%. Sequenced sample: PBMCs. All receptors come from a human donor in good health.

On this clone: The same CDR3 arises from other DNA sequences in this sample as well. V and J are TRBV5-1 and TRBJ2-2; 7 nucleotides align to TRBD1. The CDR3 is made up of 14 amino acids. The trim removed 4 bases at V and 1 base at J, leaving 1 base unmatched. The germline CDR1 and CDR2 sequences are SGHRS and YFSETQ. For the CDR3, the DNA is TGCGCCAGCAGCCCAGGGGGGAACACCGGGGAGCTGTTTTTT. Amino acid sequence: CASSPGGNTGELFF.

This chain connects TRBV10-3 to TRBJ1-5; D uncertain. Trimming removed 10 bases at V and 0 bases at J, with 16 bases between. This CDR3 has 15 amino acids. Germline V gene data show CDR1 as ENHRY and CDR2 as SYGVKD. The CDR3 region has the DNA TGTGCCACCCAATGGGGAGAAAATAGCAATCAGCCCCAGCATTTT. It codes for CATQWGENSNQPQHF.

The V call is TRBV19, the J call TRBJ2-1, with 8 bases lining up with TRBD2. The germline V gene encodes CDR1 LNHDA and CDR2 SQIVND (reference sequence). This CDR3 has 17 amino acids. V lost 8 bases, J lost 2 bases, and 14 bases stayed unmatched. The CDR3 coding sequence is TGTGCCAGTGCGATCGGGGGGGGTGGTGGGACCTACAATGAGCAGTTCTTC. Its protein product is CASAIGGGGGTYNEQFF.

This chain links TRBV27 with TRBJ1-6; 10 positions match TRBD1. V shed 5 bases and J 4 bases; nucleotides not matched to a gene: 5. The CDR3 is 16 residues long. Germline assignment: CDR1 MNHEY and CDR2 SMNVEV (reference sequence). The DNA for the CDR3 is TGTGCCAGCAGTGTAGGACAGGGGGTATATAATTCACCCCTCCACTTT. It translates to CASSVGQGVYNSPLHF.

The chain combines TRBV6-5 with TRBJ1-2; no firm D call. This CDR3 is 14 amino acids long. Trimming removed 4 bases at V and 1 base at J, with 10 bases between. Germline CDR1 MNHEY, CDR2 SVGAGI. In nucleotides, the CDR3 is TGTGCCAGCAGTTCCTTACACCTTAACTATGGCTACACCTTC. Protein product: CASSSLHLNYGYTF.

V gene TRBV27 combines with J gene TRBJ2-2; tentatively, D is TRBD1 (5 bases). Germline V gene lookup returns CDR1 MNHEY and CDR2 SMNVEV (reference sequence). V dropped 5 bases and J dropped 0 bases, with 16 bases sitting between them. The CDR3 has 17 residues. The CDR3 DNA reads as TGTGCCAGCAGTGCACTAACACAGGTTACGAACACCGGGGAGCTGTTTTTT. Protein product: CASSALTQVTNTGELFF.

The chain employs TRBV6-1 and TRBJ2-7, with D maybe TRBD1 (5 bases). Trimming stripped 7 bases from V and 3 bases from J, with 19 bases between. The CDR3 consists of 15 residues. CDR1 and CDR2 (germline): MNHNS, SASEGT. The CDR3 protein is CASTLTSPGLYEQYF. DNA for the CDR3: TGTGCCAGCACTTTGACGTCGCCAGGGCTCTACGAGCAGTACTTC.

The J gene is TRBJ2-7, the V gene TRBV15; D possibly corresponds to TRBD2 (5 bases). Trimming left V 5 bases short and J 0 bases short, with 8 bases between. CDR3 length: 13 residues. CDR1 LNHNV and CDR2 YYDKDF come from the germline V gene (reference sequence). CDR3 nucleotide sequence: TGTGCCACCAGCCAACGGGGCTCCTACGAGCAGTACTTC. Translation gives CATSQRGSYEQYF.

This clone was observed a handful of times. The J gene is TRBJ1-1, the V gene TRBV6-6; possible D gene TRBD1, 6 bases. With 7 bases removed from V and 0 bases from J, the gap between germline ends came to 15 bases. Germline CDR1 is MNHNY and CDR2 is SVGAGI (reference sequence). The CDR3 contains 15 residues. The CDR3 loop reads CASTSQGTMNTEAFF. CDR3 sequence (DNA): TGTGCCAGCACCTCGCAGGGGACGATGAACACTGAAGCTTTCTTT.